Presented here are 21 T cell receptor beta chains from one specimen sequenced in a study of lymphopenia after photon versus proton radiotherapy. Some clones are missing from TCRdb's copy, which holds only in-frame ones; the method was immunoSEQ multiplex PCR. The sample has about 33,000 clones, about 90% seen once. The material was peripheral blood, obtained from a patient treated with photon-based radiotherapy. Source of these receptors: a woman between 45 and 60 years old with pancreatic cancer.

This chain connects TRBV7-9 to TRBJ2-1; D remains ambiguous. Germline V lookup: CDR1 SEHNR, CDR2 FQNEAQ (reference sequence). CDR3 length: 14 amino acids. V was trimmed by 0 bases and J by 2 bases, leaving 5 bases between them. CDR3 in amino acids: CASSLAGTYNEQFF. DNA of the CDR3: TGTGCCAGCAGCTTAGCGGGTACCTACAATGAGCAGTTCTTC.

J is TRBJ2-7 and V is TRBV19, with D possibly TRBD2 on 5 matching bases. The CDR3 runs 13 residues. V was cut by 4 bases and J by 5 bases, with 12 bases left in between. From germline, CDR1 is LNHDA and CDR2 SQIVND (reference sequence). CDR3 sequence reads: CASSNWGADEQYF. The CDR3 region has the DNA TGTGCCAGTAGTAACTGGGGAGCGGACGAGCAGTACTTC.

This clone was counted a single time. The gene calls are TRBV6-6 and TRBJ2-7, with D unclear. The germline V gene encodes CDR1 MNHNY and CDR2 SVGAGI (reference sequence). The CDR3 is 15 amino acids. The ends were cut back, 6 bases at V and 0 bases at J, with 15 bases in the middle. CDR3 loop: CASRPNRGSSYEQYF. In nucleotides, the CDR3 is TGTGCCAGCAGACCGAACCGCGGCAGCTCCTACGAGCAGTACTTC.

CDR3 DNA: TGCGCCAGCAGCCCTGGGGTGGGGACTCTCAAATACAATGAGCAGTTCTTC. Amino acid sequence: CASSPGVGTLKYNEQFF. V gene TRBV4-1 combines with J gene TRBJ2-1, with TRBD2 as a possible D gene (6 bases). V lost 4 bases and J lost 4, with 20 bases in between. The germline CDR1 and CDR2 sequences are MGHRA and YSYEKL. The CDR3 is 17 amino acids.

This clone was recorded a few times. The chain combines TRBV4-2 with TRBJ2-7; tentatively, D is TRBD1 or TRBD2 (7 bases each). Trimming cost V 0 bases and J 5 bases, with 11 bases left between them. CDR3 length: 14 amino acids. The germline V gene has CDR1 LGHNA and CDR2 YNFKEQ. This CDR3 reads CASSQDQGGNEQYF. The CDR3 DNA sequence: TGTGCCAGCAGCCAAGACCAGGGGGGGAACGAGCAGTACTTC.

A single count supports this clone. The CDR3 sequence is CASRTTAPNTEAFF. CDR3 DNA: TGTGCCAGCAGGACTACAGCCCCGAACACTGAAGCTTTCTTT. This chain connects TRBV28 to TRBJ1-1, with unresolved D. V gave up 6 bases and J gave up 1 base, with 12 bases separating them. The CDR3 extends over 14 amino acids. The germline gives CDR1 MDHEN, CDR2 SYDVKM.

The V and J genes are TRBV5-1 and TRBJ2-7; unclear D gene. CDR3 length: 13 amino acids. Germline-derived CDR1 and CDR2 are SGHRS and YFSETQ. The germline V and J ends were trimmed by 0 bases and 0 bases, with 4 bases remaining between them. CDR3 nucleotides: TGCGCCAGCAGCTTGGGGAGCTCCTACGAGCAGTACTTC. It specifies CASSLGSSYEQYF.

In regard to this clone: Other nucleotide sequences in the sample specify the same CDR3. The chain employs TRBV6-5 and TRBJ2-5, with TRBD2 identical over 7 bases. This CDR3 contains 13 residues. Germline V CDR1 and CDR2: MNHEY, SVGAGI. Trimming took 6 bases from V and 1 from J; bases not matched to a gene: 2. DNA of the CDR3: TGTGCCAGCAGCTGGACTAGCCAAGAGACCCAGTACTTC. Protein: CASSWTSQETQYF.

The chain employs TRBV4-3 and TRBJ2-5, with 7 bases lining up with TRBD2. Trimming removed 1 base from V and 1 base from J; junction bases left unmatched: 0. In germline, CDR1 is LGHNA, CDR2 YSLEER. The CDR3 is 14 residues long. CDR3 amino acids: CASSQGLAQETQYF. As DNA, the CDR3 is TGCGCCAGCAGCCAAGGACTAGCCCAAGAGACCCAGTACTTC.

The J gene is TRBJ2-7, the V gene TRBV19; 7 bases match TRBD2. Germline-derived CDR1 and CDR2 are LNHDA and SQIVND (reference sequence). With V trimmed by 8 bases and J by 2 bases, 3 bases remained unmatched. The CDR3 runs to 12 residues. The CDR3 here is CASSGTTYEQYF. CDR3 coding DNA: TGTGCCAGTTCCGGGACTACCTACGAGCAGTACTTC. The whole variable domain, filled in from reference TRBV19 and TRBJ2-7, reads DGGITQSPKYLFRKEGQNVTLSCEQNLNHDAMYWYRQDPGQGLRLIYYSQIVNDFQKGDIAEGYSVSREKKESFPLTVTSAQKNPTAFYLCASSGTTYEQYFGPGTRLTVT.

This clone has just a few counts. CDR3 loop: CASSLGMASSYEQYF. The CDR3 DNA reads TGTGCCAGCAGTTTGGGAATGGCGAGCTCCTACGAGCAGTACTTC. The chain combines TRBV28 with TRBJ2-7, with D unresolved. CDR1 and CDR2 (germline): MDHEN, SYDVKM. This CDR3 has 15 residues. V lost 3 bases to trimming and J lost 0 bases, with 12 bases between them.

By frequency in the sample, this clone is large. As DNA, the CDR3 is TGCGCCAGCAGCCAAGATCGGGGGATTAGCAATCAGCCCCAGCATTTT. Translated, it gives CASSQDRGISNQPQHF. This sequence joins TRBV4-1 and TRBJ1-5, with D possibly being TRBD1 (5 bases). V lost 0 bases and J 0 bases, leaving 9 bases between the germline ends. The CDR3 has 16 residues. The germline gives CDR1 MGHRA, CDR2 YSYEKL.

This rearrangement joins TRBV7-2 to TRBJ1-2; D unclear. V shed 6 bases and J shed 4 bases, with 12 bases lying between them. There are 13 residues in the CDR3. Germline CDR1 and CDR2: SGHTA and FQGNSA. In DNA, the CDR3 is TGTGCCAGCAGTCAAGCGGGGAGCTATGGCTACACCTTC. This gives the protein CASSQAGSYGYTF.

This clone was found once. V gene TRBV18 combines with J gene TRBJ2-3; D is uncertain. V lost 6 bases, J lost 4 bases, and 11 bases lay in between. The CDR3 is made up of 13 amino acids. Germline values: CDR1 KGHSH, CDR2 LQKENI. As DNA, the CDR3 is TGTGCCAGCTCGTCCCGTGGCGCAGATACGCAGTATTTT. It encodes CASSSRGADTQYF.

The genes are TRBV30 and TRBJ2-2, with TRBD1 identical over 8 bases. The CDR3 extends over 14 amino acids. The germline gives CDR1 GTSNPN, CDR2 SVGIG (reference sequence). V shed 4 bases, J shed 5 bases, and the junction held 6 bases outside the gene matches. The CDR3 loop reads CAWNPDRVTGELFF. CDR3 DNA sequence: TGTGCCTGGAACCCGGACAGGGTAACCGGGGAGCTGTTTTTT.

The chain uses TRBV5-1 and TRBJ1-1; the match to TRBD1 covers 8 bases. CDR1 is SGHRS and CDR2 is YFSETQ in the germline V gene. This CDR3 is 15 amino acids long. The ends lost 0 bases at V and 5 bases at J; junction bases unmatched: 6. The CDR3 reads CASSLEGQGLTEAFF. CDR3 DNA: TGCGCCAGCAGCTTGGAAGGACAGGGTTTAACTGAAGCTTTCTTT.

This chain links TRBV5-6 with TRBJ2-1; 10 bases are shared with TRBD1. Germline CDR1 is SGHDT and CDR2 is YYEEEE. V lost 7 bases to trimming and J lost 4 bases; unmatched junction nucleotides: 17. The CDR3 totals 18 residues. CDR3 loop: CASSGTGDPGSLYNEQFF. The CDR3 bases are TGTGCCAGCTCCGGGACAGGGGACCCGGGATCTTTATACAATGAGCAGTTCTTC.

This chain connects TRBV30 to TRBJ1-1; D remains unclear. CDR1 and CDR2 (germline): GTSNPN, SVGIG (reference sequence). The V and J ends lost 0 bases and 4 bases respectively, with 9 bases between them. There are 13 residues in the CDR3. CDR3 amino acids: CAWSVGSSTEAFF. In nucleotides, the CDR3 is TGTGCCTGGAGTGTAGGGTCTAGCACTGAAGCTTTCTTT.

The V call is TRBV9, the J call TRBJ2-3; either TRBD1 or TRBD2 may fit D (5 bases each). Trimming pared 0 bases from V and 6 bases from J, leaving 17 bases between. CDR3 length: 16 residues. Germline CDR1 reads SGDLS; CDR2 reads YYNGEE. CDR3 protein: CASSVATGGWGDTQYF. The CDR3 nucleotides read TGTGCCAGCAGCGTAGCTACTGGTGGTTGGGGGGATACGCAGTATTTT.

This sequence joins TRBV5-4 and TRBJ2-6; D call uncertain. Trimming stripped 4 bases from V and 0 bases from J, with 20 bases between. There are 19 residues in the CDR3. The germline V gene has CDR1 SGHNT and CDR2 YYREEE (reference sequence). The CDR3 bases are TGTGCCAGCAGCCCCCGACCTCGAGCCCAATTCTCTGGGGCCAACGTCCTGACTTTC. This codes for CASSPRPRAQFSGANVLTF.

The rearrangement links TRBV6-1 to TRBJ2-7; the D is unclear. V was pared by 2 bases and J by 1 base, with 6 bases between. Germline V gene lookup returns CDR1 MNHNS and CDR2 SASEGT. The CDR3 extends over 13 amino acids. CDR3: CASSEWMSYEQYF. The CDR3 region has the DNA TGTGCCAGCAGTGAATGGATGTCCTACGAGCAGTACTTC.